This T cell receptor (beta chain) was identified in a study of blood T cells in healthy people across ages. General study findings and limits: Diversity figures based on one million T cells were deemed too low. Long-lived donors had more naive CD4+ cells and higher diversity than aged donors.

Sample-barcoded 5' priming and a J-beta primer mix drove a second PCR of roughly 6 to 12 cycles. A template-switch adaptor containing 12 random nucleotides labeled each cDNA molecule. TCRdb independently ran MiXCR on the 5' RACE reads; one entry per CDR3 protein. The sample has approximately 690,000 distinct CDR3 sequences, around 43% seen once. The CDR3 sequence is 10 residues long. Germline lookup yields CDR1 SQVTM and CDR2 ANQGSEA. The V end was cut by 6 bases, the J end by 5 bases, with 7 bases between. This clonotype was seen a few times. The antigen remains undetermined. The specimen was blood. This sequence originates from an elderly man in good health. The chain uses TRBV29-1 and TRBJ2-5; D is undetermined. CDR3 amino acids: CSVRDETQYF. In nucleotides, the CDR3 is TGCAGCGTCCGAGATGAGACCCAGTACTTC.